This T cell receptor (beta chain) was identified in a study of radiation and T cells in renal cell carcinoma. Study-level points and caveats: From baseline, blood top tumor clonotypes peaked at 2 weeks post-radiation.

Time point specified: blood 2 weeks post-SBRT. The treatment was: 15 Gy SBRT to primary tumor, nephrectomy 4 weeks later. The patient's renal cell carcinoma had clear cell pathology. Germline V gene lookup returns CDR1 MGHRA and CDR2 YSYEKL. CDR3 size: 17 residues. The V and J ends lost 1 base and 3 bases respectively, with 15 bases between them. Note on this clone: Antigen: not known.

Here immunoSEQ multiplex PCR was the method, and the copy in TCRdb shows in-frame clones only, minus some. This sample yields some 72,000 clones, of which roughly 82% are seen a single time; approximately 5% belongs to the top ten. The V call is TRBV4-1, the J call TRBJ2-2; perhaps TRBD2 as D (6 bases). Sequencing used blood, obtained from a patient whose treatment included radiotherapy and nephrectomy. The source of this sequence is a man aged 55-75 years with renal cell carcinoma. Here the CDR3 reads CASSQVGGTEDTGELFF. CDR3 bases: TGCGCCAGCAGCCAAGTAGGAGGGACCGAGGACACCGGGGAGCTGTTTTTT.